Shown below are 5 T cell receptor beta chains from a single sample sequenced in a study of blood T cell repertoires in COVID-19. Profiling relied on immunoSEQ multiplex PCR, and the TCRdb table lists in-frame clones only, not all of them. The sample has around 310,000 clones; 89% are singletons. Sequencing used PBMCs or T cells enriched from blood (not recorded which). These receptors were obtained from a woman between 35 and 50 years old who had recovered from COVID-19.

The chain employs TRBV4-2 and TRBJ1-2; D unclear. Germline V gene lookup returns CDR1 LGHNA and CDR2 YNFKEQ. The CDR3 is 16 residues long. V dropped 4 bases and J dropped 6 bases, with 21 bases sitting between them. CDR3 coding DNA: TGTGCCAGCAGCCCGAGTGGAGGGAGCCAAGTGCATGGCTACACCTTC. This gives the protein CASSPSGGSQVHGYTF.

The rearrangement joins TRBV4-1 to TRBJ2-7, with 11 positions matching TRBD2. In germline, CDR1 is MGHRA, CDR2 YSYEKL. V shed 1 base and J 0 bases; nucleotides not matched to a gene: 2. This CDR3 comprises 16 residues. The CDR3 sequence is CASSQGTSGFSYEQYF. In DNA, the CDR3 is TGCGCCAGCAGCCAAGGGACTAGCGGGTTCTCCTACGAGCAGTACTTC.

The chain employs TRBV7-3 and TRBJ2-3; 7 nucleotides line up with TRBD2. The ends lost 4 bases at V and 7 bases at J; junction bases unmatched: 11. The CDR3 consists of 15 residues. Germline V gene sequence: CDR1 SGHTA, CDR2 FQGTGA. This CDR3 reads CASSSQRGTQNTQYF. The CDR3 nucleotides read TGTGCCAGCAGCTCACAGCGGGGAACACAGAATACGCAGTATTTT.

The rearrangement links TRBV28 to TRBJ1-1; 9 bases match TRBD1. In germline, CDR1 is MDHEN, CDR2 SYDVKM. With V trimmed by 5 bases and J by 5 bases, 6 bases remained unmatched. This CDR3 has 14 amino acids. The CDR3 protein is CASSRGQGWTEAFF. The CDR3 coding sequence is TGTGCCAGCAGTCGGGGACAGGGCTGGACTGAAGCTTTCTTT.

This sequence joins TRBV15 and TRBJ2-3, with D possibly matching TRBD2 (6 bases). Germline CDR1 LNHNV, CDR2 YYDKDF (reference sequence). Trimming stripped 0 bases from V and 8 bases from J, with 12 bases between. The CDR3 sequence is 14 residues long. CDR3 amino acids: CATSRERDLGTQYF. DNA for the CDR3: TGTGCCACCAGCAGAGAGCGGGATCTGGGTACGCAGTATTTT.